Each of the 17 T cell receptor beta chains below was sequenced from the same sample in a study of blood T cells in healthy people across ages. A second about 7 to 11 cycle PCR used barcoded and J-beta primers. Each CDR3 protein gets one entry after TCRdb re-called the 5' RACE reads with MiXCR. The table includes approximately 320,000 distinct CDR3 sequences, 27% detected once. Sequencing was performed on blood. These receptors all come from a woman in her seventies in good health.

The chain links TRBV5-1 to TRBJ2-2, with 9 bases fitting TRBD2. The V gene end was trimmed by 3 bases and the J gene end by 6 bases; junction bases not matched to a gene: 6. The germline V gene encodes CDR1 SGHRS and CDR2 YFSETQ. The CDR3 consists of 15 residues. CDR3 DNA: TGCGCCAGCAGCTCGACTAGCGGCCCGCCCGGGGAGCTGTTTTTT. Residues: CASSSTSGPPGELFF.

The chain links TRBV4-1 to TRBJ2-7, with TRBD2 matching 11 bases. The junction had 9 bases not matched to a gene; V was cut back by 3 bases and J by 8 bases. In germline, CDR1 is MGHRA, CDR2 YSYEKL. The CDR3 length is 15 residues. For the CDR3, the DNA is TGCGCCAGCAGCCATCCCGGGACTAGCGGTTTAAAGCAGTACTTC. This codes for CASSHPGTSGLKQYF.

Many counts were recorded for this clonotype. This chain links TRBV15 with TRBJ2-4, with D unresolved. V was cut by 1 base and J by 9 bases, with 7 bases left in between. The CDR3 extends over 12 amino acids. Germline V lookup: CDR1 LNHNV, CDR2 YYDKDF (reference sequence). CDR3 bases: TGTGCCACCAGCAGAGCCCACTCCATTCAGTACTTC. This sequence encodes CATSRAHSIQYF.

The rearrangement links TRBV2 to TRBJ2-3, with TRBD2 matching 11 bases. Germline CDR1 and CDR2: SNHLY and FYNNEI. CDR3 length: 14 amino acids. J gave up 3 bases and V 8 bases, and 4 bases lay outside the gene matches. The chain's CDR3 is CASCSGRETDTQYF. CDR3 sequence (DNA): TGTGCCAGCTGTAGCGGGAGGGAAACAGATACGCAGTATTTT.

This clonotype was detected once. V usage is TRBV28 and J usage is TRBJ1-5; D is possibly TRBD1 (5 bases). The V end lost 6 bases, the J end lost 1 base, and 16 bases lay between the germline ends. Germline V gene sequence: CDR1 MDHEN, CDR2 SYDVKM. The CDR3 runs 16 residues. CDR3 sequence reads: CASRGSRTGSNQPQHF. The DNA of the CDR3 is TGTGCCAGCAGGGGAAGTAGAACAGGAAGCAATCAGCCCCAGCATTTT.

The chain carries TRBV5-1 and TRBJ1-1; D is perhaps TRBD1 (6 bases). Germline CDR1 SGHRS, CDR2 YFSETQ. This CDR3 is built from 15 residues. The V and J ends lost 2 bases and 4 bases respectively, with 15 bases between them. This CDR3 is CASSFEGVEGTEAFF. CDR3 DNA: TGCGCCAGCAGCTTTGAGGGGGTCGAGGGCACTGAAGCTTTCTTT.

This clonotype has more than one count but fewer than ten. The rearrangement joins TRBV28 to TRBJ2-3; D not resolved. This CDR3 has 13 amino acids. Trimming took 3 bases from V and 5 from J, leaving 9 bases between them. CDR1 and CDR2 from the germline V gene are MDHEN and SYDVKM. The CDR3 region is CASSFRPGDTQYF. In DNA, the CDR3 is TGTGCCAGCAGTTTTCGACCGGGAGATACGCAGTATTTT.

V and J are TRBV28 and TRBJ2-7; 11 bases align to TRBD2. Per the germline V gene, CDR1 is MDHEN and CDR2 is SYDVKM. With 6 bases clipped from V and 4 bases from J, the junction kept 11 bases outside the gene matches. The CDR3 has 16 residues. CDR3 sequence: CASSITGLAEPYEQYF. Written as DNA, the CDR3 is TGTGCCAGCAGCATTACGGGACTAGCGGAGCCTTACGAGCAGTACTTC.

The genes are TRBV20-1 and TRBJ2-3; 14 bases map to TRBD2. The CDR3 contains 17 residues. Germline V gives CDR1 DFQATT, CDR2 SNEGSKA (reference sequence). J gave up 4 bases and V 5 bases, and 11 bases lay outside the gene matches. Here the CDR3 reads CSAEAGTSGRGSDTQYF. The CDR3 DNA reads TGCAGTGCTGAGGCTGGGACTAGCGGGAGAGGATCAGATACGCAGTATTTT.

The J gene is TRBJ2-7, the V gene TRBV7-9; TRBD1 or TRBD2 may be the D gene (5 bases each). The germline V gene encodes CDR1 SEHNR and CDR2 FQNEAQ (reference sequence). The germline V and J ends were trimmed by 0 bases and 1 base, with 13 bases remaining between them. The CDR3 totals 16 residues. The CDR3 loop reads CASSLAEGPGSYEQYF. For the CDR3, the DNA is TGTGCCAGCAGCTTAGCTGAGGGGCCCGGGTCCTACGAGCAGTACTTC.

This clonotype was found a few times. CDR3 sequence (DNA): TGTGCCAGCAGTTACAGTCGGGGTCGCGGGGTAGATGGCTACACCTTC. Protein: CASSYSRGRGVDGYTF. The chain carries TRBV6-5 and TRBJ1-2; D is uncertain. The CDR3 is 16 residues long. V was clipped by 2 bases and J by 6 bases, with 19 bases between them. The germline V gene has CDR1 MNHEY and CDR2 SVGAGI.

The CDR3: CASTVTGRGTEAFF. In DNA form, the CDR3 reads TGTGCCAGCACCGTGACAGGGCGCGGCACTGAAGCTTTCTTT. V gene TRBV14 combines with J gene TRBJ1-1; TRBD1 agrees at 7 bases. Germline loops: CDR1 SGHDN, CDR2 FVKESK. The CDR3 is 14 residues long. V gave up 7 bases and J gave up 4 bases; unmatched junction bases: 9.

The chain joins TRBV6-2 or TRBV6-3 to TRBJ1-5; D possibly corresponds to TRBD1 (5 bases). The germline gives CDR1 MNHEY, CDR2 SVGEGT. The germline V and J ends were trimmed by 6 bases and 5 bases, with 17 bases remaining between them. The CDR3 contains 15 residues. CDR3 DNA sequence: TGTGCCAGCAGACTCGATGGGGCCCTCCATCAGCCCCAGCATTTT. Translating gives CASRLDGALHQPQHF.

The chain links TRBV24-1 to TRBJ2-3; 11 positions match TRBD2. Trimming took 3 bases from V and 3 from J; bases not matched to a gene: 1. The germline V gene encodes CDR1 KGHDR and CDR2 SFDVKD. This CDR3 has 15 residues. In nucleotides, the CDR3 is TGTGCCACCAGTGATACTAGCGGGAGAACAGATACGCAGTATTTT. This codes for CATSDTSGRTDTQYF.

In this sample, this clonotype turned up a few times. The chain uses TRBV20-1 and TRBJ2-3; TRBD1 matches 11 bases. Germline CDR1 reads DFQATT; CDR2 reads SNEGSKA (reference sequence). The CDR3 spans 13 residues. CDR3 DNA: TGCAGCACGGGACAGGGGGACACAGATACGCAGTATTTT. This translates into CSTGQGDTDTQYF.

This clonotype showed up just a few times. V and J are TRBV4-1 and TRBJ2-5; D may be TRBD1 (6 bases). The CDR3 runs to 16 residues. The germline V gene has CDR1 MGHRA and CDR2 YSYEKL. V was pared by 1 base and J by 1 base, with 13 bases between. CDR3 sequence reads: CASSQVSRQAQETQYF. CDR3 nucleotide sequence: TGCGCCAGCAGCCAAGTTTCCAGACAGGCCCAAGAGACCCAGTACTTC.

The J gene is TRBJ2-5, the V gene TRBV5-1; 12 bases align to TRBD1. TRBJ2-7 explains the end of the DNA better; the J call may be wrong. Germline-derived CDR1 and CDR2 are SGHRS and YFSETQ. CDR3 size: 16 residues. The CDR3 bases are TGCGCCAGCAGCTTGACCGGGACAGGGGGCTTCTACGAGCAGTACTTC. Encoded protein: CASSLTGTGGFYEQYF.